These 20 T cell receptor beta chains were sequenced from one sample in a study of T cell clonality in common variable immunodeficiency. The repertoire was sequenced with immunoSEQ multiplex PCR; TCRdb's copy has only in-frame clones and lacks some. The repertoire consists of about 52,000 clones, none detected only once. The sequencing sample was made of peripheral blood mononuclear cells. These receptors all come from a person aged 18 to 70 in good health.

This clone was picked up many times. The sequenced part of the CDR3 DNA is TGTGCCAGCAGCTTTGGAGGGGGTACGTTGGAGACC. Translating gives CASSFGGGTLET. The complete CDR3 reads CASSFGGGTLETQYF. The rearrangement uses TRBV7-8 and TRBJ2-5; D is tentatively TRBD1 or TRBD2 (6 bases each). The read ends 3 residues shy of where the CDR3 ends; the end is completed using the germline J gene. Germline V gives CDR1 SGHVS, CDR2 FQNEAQ. The ends were cut back, 3 bases at V and 5 bases at J, with 16 bases in the middle. The CDR3 runs to 15 residues.

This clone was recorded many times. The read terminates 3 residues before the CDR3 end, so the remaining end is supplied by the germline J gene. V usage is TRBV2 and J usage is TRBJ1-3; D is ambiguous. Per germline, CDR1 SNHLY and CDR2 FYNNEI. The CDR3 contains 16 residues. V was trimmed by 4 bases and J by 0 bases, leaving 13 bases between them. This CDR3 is CASSAPRGYSGNTIYF. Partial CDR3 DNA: TGTGCCAGCAGTGCACCGAGAGGGTACTCTGGAAACACC.

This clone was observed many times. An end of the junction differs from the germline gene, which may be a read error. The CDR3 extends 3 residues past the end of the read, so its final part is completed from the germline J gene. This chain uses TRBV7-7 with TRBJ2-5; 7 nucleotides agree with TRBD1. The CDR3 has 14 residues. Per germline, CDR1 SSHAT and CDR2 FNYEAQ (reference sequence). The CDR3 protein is CASSPGQAFETQYF. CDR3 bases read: TGTGCTAGCAGCCCCGGACAGGCATTTGAGACC.

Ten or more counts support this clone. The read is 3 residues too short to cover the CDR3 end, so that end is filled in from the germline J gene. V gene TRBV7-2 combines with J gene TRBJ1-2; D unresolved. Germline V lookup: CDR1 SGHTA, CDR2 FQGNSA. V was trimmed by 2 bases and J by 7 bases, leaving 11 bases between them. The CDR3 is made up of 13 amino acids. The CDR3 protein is CASSLSQAGGYTF. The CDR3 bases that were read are TGTGCCAGCAGCTTATCGCAGGCAGGTGGC. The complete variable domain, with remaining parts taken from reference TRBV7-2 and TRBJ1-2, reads GAGVSQSPSNKVTEKGKDVELRCDPISGHTALYWYRQSLGQGLEFLIYFQGNSAPDKSGLPSDRFSAERTGGSVSTLTIQRTQQEDSAVYLCASSLSQAGGYTFGSGTRLTVV.

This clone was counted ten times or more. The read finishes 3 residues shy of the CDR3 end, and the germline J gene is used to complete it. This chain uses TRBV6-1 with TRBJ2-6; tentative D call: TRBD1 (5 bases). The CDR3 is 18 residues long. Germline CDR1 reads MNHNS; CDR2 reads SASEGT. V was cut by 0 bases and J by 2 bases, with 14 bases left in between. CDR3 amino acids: CASSEAYLGAAGANVLTF. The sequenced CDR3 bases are TGTGCCAGCAGTGAAGCGTATTTAGGGGCCGCTGGGGCCAACGTC.

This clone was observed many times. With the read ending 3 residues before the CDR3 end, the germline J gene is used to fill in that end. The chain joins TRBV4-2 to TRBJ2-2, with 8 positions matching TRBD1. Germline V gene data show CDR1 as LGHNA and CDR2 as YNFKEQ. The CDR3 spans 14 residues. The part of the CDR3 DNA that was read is TGTGCCAGCAGCCAAGGGACAGGGTTTGAAAAG. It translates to CASSQGTGFEK. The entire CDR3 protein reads CASSQGTGFEKLFF.

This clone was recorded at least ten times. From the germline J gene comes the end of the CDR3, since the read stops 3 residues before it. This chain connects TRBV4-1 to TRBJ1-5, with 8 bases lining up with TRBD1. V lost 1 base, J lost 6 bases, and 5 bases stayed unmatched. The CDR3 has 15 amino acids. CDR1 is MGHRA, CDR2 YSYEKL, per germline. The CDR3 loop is CASSQGPGGRQPQHF. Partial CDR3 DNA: TGCGCCAGCAGCCAAGGGCCAGGGGGCCGTCAGCCC.

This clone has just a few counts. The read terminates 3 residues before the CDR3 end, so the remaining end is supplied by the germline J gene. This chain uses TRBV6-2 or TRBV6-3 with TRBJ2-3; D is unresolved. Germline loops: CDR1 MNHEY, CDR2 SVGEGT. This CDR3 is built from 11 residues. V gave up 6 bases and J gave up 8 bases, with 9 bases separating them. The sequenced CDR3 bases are TGTGCCAGCAGCCACGGTCGTACG. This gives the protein CASSHGRT. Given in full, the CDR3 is CASSHGRTQYF.

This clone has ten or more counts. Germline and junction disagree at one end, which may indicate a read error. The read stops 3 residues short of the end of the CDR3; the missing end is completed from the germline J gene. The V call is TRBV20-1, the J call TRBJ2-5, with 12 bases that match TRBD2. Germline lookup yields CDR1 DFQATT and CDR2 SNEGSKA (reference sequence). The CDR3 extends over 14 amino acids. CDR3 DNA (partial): TGCAGTGCTAGACTAGCGGGGGGGCAAGGGACC. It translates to CSARLAGGQGT. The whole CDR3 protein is CSARLAGGQGTQYF.

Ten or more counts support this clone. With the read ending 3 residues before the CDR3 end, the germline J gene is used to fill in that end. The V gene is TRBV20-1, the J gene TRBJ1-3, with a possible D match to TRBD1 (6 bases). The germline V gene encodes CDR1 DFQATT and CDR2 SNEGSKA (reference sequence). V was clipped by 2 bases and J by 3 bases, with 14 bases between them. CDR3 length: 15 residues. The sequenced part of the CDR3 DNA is TGCAGTGCTAGACCTCACCAGGGGAATGGAAACACC. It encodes CSARPHQGNGNT. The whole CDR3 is CSARPHQGNGNTIYF.

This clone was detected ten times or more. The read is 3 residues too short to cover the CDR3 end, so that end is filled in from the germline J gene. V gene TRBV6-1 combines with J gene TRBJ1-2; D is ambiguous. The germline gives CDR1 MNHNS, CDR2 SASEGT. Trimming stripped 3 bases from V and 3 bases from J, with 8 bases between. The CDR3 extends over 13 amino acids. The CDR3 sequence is CASSDLGDYGYTF. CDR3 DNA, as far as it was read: TGTGCCAGCAGTGATCTCGGGGACTATGGC.

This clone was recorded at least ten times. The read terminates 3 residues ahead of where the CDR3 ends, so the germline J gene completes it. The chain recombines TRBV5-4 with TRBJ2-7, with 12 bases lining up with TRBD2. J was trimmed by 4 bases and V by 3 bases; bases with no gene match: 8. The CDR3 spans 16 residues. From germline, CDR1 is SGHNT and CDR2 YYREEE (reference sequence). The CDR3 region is CASSSTQTSGSYEQYF. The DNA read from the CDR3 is TGTGCCAGCAGCTCTACGCAGACTAGCGGGAGTTACGAG.

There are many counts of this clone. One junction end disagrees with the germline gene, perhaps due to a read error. This CDR3 is CASSRGQGSSDGYTF. Partial CDR3 DNA: TGCGCCAGTAGTCGGGGACAGGGTAGTTCCGATGGC. The chain links TRBV4-2 to TRBJ1-2; the match to TRBD1 covers 9 bases. Read data end 3 residues before the CDR3 end; the end is taken from the germline J gene. Germline-derived CDR1 and CDR2 are LGHNA and YNFKEQ. The CDR3 spans 15 residues.

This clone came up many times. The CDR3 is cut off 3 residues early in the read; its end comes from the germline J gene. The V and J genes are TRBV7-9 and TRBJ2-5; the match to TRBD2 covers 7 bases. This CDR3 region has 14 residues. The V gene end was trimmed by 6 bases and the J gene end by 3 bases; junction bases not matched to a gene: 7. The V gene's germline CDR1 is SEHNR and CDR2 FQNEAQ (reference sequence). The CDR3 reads CASSPLRGEETQYF. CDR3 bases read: TGTGCCAGCAGTCCCCTCCGGGGGGAAGAGACC. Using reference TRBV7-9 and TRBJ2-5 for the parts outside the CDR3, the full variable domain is DTGVSQNPRHKITKRGQNVTFRCDPISEHNRLYWYRQTLGQGPEFLTYFQNEAQLEKSRLLSDRFSAERPKGSFSTLEIQRTEQGDSAMYLCASSPLRGEETQYFGPGTRLLVL.

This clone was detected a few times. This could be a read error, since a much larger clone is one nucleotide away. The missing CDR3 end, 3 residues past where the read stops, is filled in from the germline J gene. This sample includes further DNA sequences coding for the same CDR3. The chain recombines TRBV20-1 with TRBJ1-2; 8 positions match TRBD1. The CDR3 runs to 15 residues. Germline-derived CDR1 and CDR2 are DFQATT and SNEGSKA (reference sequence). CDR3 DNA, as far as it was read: TGCAGTGCTAGAGATTTCCAGGGGGCGAGCTATGGA. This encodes CSARDFQGASYG. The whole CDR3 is CSARDFQGASYGYTF.

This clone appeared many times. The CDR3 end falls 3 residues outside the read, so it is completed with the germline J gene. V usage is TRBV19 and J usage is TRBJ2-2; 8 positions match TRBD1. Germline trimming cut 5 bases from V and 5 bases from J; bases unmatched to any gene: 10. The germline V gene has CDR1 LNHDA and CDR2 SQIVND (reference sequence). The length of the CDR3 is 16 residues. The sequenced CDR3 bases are TGTGCCAGTAGTCCTCCCAGGGGGCGCGTGACCGGGGAG. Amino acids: CASSPPRGRVTGE. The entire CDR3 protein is CASSPPRGRVTGELFF.

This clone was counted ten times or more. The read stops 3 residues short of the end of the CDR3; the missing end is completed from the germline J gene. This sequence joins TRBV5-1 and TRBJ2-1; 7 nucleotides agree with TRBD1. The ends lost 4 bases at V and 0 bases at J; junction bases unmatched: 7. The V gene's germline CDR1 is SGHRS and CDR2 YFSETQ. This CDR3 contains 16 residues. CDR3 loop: CASSIDRVSSYNEQFF. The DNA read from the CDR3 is TGCGCCAGCAGCATTGACAGGGTGAGCTCCTACAATGAG.

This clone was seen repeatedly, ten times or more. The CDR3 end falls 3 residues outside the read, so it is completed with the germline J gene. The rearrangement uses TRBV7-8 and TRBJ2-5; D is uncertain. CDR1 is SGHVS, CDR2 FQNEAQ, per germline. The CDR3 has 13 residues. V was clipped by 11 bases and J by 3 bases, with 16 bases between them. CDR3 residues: CAFTDSLEETQYF. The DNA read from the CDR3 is TGTGCCTTTACCGACTCGCTGGAAGAGACC. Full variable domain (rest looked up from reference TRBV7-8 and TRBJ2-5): GAGVSQSPRYKVAKRGQDVALRCDPISGHVSLFWYQQALGQGPEFLTYFQNEAQLDKSGLPSDRFFAERPEGSVSTLKIQRTQQEDSAVYLCAFTDSLEETQYFGPGTRLLVL.

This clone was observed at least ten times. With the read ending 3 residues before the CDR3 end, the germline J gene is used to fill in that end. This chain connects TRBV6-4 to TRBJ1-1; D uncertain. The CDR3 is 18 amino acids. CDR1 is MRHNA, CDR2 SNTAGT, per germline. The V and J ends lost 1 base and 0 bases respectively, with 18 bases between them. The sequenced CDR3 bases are TGTGCCAGCAGTGACTACCAATCCGGGGATAGGATGAACACTGAA. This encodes CASSDYQSGDRMNTE. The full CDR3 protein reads CASSDYQSGDRMNTEAFF.

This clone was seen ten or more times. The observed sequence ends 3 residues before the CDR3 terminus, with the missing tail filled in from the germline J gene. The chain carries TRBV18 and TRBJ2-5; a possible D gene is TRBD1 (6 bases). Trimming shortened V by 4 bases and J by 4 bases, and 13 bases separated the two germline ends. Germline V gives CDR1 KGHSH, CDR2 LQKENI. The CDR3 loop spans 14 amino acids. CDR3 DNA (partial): TGTGCCAGCTCACGGACAGAGGGCGGAGAGACC. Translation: CASSRTEGGET. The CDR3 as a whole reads CASSRTEGGETQYF.